Shown below are 21 T cell receptor beta chains from a single sample sequenced in a study of cytomegalovirus exposure and HLA in healthy donors. PCR primers comprised 60 Vbeta and 13 Jbeta primers. Profiled with immunoSEQ multiplex PCR; TCRdb holds only in-frame clones, not every one. Of tens of thousands of clones listed, around 79% were seen once; the top ten hold 4.5% to 7%. Specimen: PBMCs. These receptors all stem from a male donor in good health and CMV-seropositive.

This chain joins TRBV9 and TRBJ2-2; 7 positions agree with TRBD1. The CDR3 is made up of 16 amino acids. The V and J ends lost 0 bases and 5 bases, in that order; junction bases with no gene match: 7. CDR1 SGDLS and CDR2 YYNGEE come from the germline V gene. DNA for the CDR3: TGTGCCAGCAGCGTAGCTGGAAGGGGGCGAACCGGGGAGCTGTTTTTT. The encoded protein is CASSVAGRGRTGELFF.

This clone was found once. The rearrangement joins TRBV19 to TRBJ2-7; a weak D match, TRBD1 (6 bases). Germline CDR1 is LNHDA and CDR2 is SQIVND (reference sequence). Trimming removed 5 bases from V and 2 bases from J, with 10 bases in between. This CDR3 has 13 amino acids. The CDR3 nucleotides read TGTGCCAGTAGTCAACAGGGAGCCTACGAGCAGTACTTC. Protein product: CASSQQGAYEQYF.

The chain recombines TRBV9 with TRBJ2-1; D might be TRBD1 (6 bases). Germline lookup yields CDR1 SGDLS and CDR2 YYNGEE. CDR3 length: 14 residues. V was clipped by 4 bases and J by 8 bases, with 16 bases between them. CDR3 in amino acids: CASSLGARGYEQFF. The CDR3 region has the DNA TGTGCCAGCAGCTTGGGGGCGCGCGGGTATGAGCAGTTCTTC.

The chain joins TRBV19 to TRBJ2-7, with 9 bases identical to TRBD1. This CDR3 contains 14 residues. The V segment lost 9 bases and the J segment 7 bases; nucleotides outside the gene matches: 13. Germline V gene lookup returns CDR1 LNHDA and CDR2 SQIVND (reference sequence). As DNA, the CDR3 is TGTGCCAGCCGTTGGGGGACAGGGCCTGAGGAGCAGTACTTC. Translating it yields CASRWGTGPEEQYF.

The chain employs TRBV18 and TRBJ2-7; 8 bases line up with TRBD1. The CDR3 contains 13 residues. J gave up 2 bases and V 3 bases, and 0 bases lay outside the gene matches. CDR1 is KGHSH, CDR2 LQKENI, per germline. Here the CDR3 reads CASSPDRAYEQYF. CDR3 in DNA: TGTGCCAGCTCACCGGACAGGGCCTACGAGCAGTACTTC.

This chain uses TRBV5-6 with TRBJ2-7; perhaps TRBD2 as D (6 bases). The germline V gene encodes CDR1 SGHDT and CDR2 YYEEEE. This CDR3 is built from 13 residues. V lost 4 bases to trimming and J lost 4 bases, with 12 bases between them. The chain's CDR3 is CASSPRERYEQYF. DNA of the CDR3: TGTGCCAGCAGCCCCCGGGAGAGATACGAGCAGTACTTC.

For the CDR3, the DNA is TGTGCCAGCGTTTTAGCGCTAAGCGGGGGATACACCGGGGAGCTGTTTTTT. Amino acids: CASVLALSGGYTGELFF. This chain connects TRBV7-6 to TRBJ2-2, with 8 bases lining up with TRBD2. Germline CDR1 is SGHVS and CDR2 is FNYEAQ. J was trimmed by 3 bases and V by 8 bases; bases with no gene match: 14. The CDR3 contains 17 residues.

The chain joins TRBV18 to TRBJ1-1, with 7 bases fitting TRBD1. V shed 4 bases, J shed 0 bases, and the junction held 5 bases outside the gene matches. From germline, CDR1 is KGHSH and CDR2 LQKENI. This CDR3 is 15 amino acids long. CDR3 region: CASSLRDSMNTEAFF. CDR3 sequence (DNA): TGTGCCAGCTCACTAAGGGACAGCATGAACACTGAAGCTTTCTTT.

V is TRBV7-6 and J is TRBJ2-7, with 8 bases identical to TRBD1. Germline CDR1 is SGHVS and CDR2 is FNYEAQ. This CDR3 has 14 amino acids. Unmatched junction bases numbered 5, after V lost 1 base and J lost 6 bases. The CDR3 DNA reads TGTGCCAGCAGCTTAGGACAGGGGCTATTCGAGCAGTACTTC. It is translated as CASSLGQGLFEQYF. Full variable domain (rest looked up from reference TRBV7-6 and TRBJ2-7): GAGVSQSPRYKVTKRGQDVALRCDPISGHVSLYWYRQALGQGPEFLTYFNYEAQQDKSGLPNDRFSAERPEGSISTLTIQRTEQRDSAMYRCASSLGQGLFEQYFGPGTRLTVT.

The chain recombines TRBV19 with TRBJ1-5; D gene ambiguous. The V end was cut by 6 bases, the J end by 3 bases, with 15 bases between. CDR3 length: 15 residues. From germline, CDR1 is LNHDA and CDR2 SQIVND (reference sequence). The CDR3 region has the DNA TGTGCCAGTAGCCAAGGTCAGACAATCAATCAGCCCCAGCATTTT. This translates into CASSQGQTINQPQHF.

The CDR3 nucleotides read TGTGCCATCAGTGAGTCCGGGACAGTAGTTTACGAGCAGTACTTC. Its translation is CAISESGTVVYEQYF. The chain combines TRBV10-3 with TRBJ2-7, with TRBD1 matching 7 bases. This CDR3 is built from 15 residues. CDR1 is ENHRY, CDR2 SYGVKD, per germline. V was clipped by 0 bases and J by 4 bases; unmatched bases: 6.

The chain joins TRBV7-8 to TRBJ2-5; tentatively, D is TRBD2 (6 bases). The CDR3 consists of 12 residues. Germline V gene lookup returns CDR1 SGHVS and CDR2 FQNEAQ. V lost 4 bases to trimming and J lost 7 bases, with 10 bases between them. CDR3 in DNA: TGTGCCAGCAGCTGGCTCGGGGGGACCCAGTACTTC. Protein product: CASSWLGGTQYF.

The gene calls are TRBV6-5 and TRBJ2-7; 10 nucleotides align to TRBD1. V shed 7 bases, J shed 4 bases, and the junction held 4 bases outside the gene matches. The germline gives CDR1 MNHEY, CDR2 SVGAGI. This CDR3 is built from 13 residues. Here the CDR3 DNA reads TGTGCCAGCACCCGGACAGGGGGTTACGAGCAGTACTTC. It encodes CASTRTGGYEQYF.

The rearrangement links TRBV19 to TRBJ2-2, with TRBD2 identical over 14 bases. This CDR3 has 15 amino acids. Germline lookup yields CDR1 LNHDA and CDR2 SQIVND (reference sequence). V dropped 6 bases and J dropped 3; count of bases not matched to a gene: 0. In DNA, the CDR3 is TGTGCCAGTAGGACTAGCGGGAGGGACACCGGGGAGCTGTTTTTT. Its protein product is CASRTSGRDTGELFF.

V usage is TRBV6-5 and J usage is TRBJ1-2, with D possibly being TRBD1 (5 bases). The CDR3 totals 13 residues. Trimming removed 5 bases at V and 8 bases at J, with 15 bases between. Germline CDR1 MNHEY, CDR2 SVGAGI. The CDR3 DNA reads TGTGCCAGCAGTGAATCAGGGCAACGAGGCTACACCTTC. Translation: CASSESGQRGYTF.

This clone has only a few counts. The chain combines TRBV6-5 with TRBJ1-1; D possibly corresponds to TRBD1 (5 bases). Germline CDR1 and CDR2: MNHEY and SVGAGI. V lost 1 base and J 0 bases, leaving 6 bases between the germline ends. The CDR3 consists of 14 residues. The chain's CDR3 is CASSYWGVNTEAFF. The CDR3 DNA sequence: TGTGCCAGCAGTTACTGGGGCGTGAACACTGAAGCTTTCTTT.

V is TRBV7-2 and J is TRBJ2-7; 7 nucleotides line up with TRBD2. This CDR3 comprises 15 residues. V lost 3 bases and J lost 2; bases outside the gene matches: 7. Germline CDR1 is SGHTA and CDR2 is FQGNSA. In nucleotides, the CDR3 is TGTGCCAGCAGCTTTCCGGGGGAGGGAACCTACGAGCAGTACTTC. As protein: CASSFPGEGTYEQYF.

The chain links TRBV20-1 to TRBJ2-7; D remains ambiguous. This CDR3 has 10 residues. Germline values: CDR1 DFQATT, CDR2 SNEGSKA (reference sequence). V lost 4 bases, J lost 5 bases, and 6 bases lay in between. CDR3 sequence reads: CSAILHEQYF. The DNA for the CDR3 is TGCAGTGCTATTCTCCACGAGCAGTACTTC.

A few counts support this clone. V usage is TRBV10-2 and J usage is TRBJ1-2, with 11 positions matching TRBD1. The CDR3 is made up of 15 amino acids. With 7 bases clipped from V and 8 bases from J, the junction kept 12 bases outside the gene matches. Germline V lookup: CDR1 WSHSY, CDR2 SAAADI. The CDR3: CASKGGWTGGEGYTF. In DNA form, the CDR3 reads TGCGCCAGCAAGGGGGGGTGGACAGGGGGCGAGGGCTACACCTTC.

CDR3 DNA: TGTGCCAGCAGCTCATATACCGGGGGAGATGGCTACACCTTC. Translating gives CASSSYTGGDGYTF. V gene TRBV7-9 combines with J gene TRBJ1-2, with D tentatively TRBD1 (5 bases). In germline, CDR1 is SEHNR, CDR2 FQNEAQ (reference sequence). Trimming shortened V by 4 bases and J by 6 bases, and 15 bases separated the two germline ends. This CDR3 comprises 14 residues.

This sequence joins TRBV7-9 and TRBJ2-7, with D hard to call. Trimming shortened V by 1 base and J by 4 bases, and 5 bases separated the two germline ends. Germline V gene lookup returns CDR1 SEHNR and CDR2 FQNEAQ (reference sequence). The CDR3 sequence is 12 residues long. The CDR3 is CASSLGTYEQYF. The CDR3 region has the DNA TGTGCCAGCAGCTTAGGTACATACGAGCAGTACTTC.